This TCR beta chain derives from a study of blood T cell repertoires in COVID-19. Study-level background: Samples of COVID-19 (acute and convalescent) were obtained from the United States, Italy and Spain. Sources were T cells, B-cell-depleted T cells, or PBMCs; the material itself was cDNA or gDNA.

The length of the CDR3 is 16 residues. The V gene's germline CDR1 is SGHKS and CDR2 YYEKEE (reference sequence). V shed 4 bases, J shed 7 bases, and the junction held 12 bases outside the gene matches. Authors' processing steps: How many nucleated cells were present was estimated from reference gene primer amplification. TCRdb keeps only in-frame clones here, not all; method: immunoSEQ multiplex PCR. That table furnishes V, J and clone size, whereas the DNA furnished D and trimming. The sample holds around 15,000 clones, 76% seen once. The rearrangement links TRBV5-5 to TRBJ2-7, with TRBD1 matching over 12 bases. The sample was peripheral blood. The TCR was taken from a man in his 70s with active or convalescent COVID-19. CDR3 coding DNA: TGTGCCAGCAGCATAAACCCGGGACAGGGGGCATTAGAGCAGTACTTC. Translation: CASSINPGQGALEQYF. The complete variable domain, with remaining parts taken from reference TRBV5-5 and TRBJ2-7, reads DAGVTQSPTHLIKTRGQQVTLRCSPISGHKSVSWYQQVLGQGPQFIFQYYEKEERGRGNFPDRFSARQFPNYSSELNVNALLLGDSALYLCASSINPGQGALEQYFGPGTRLTVT.